This T cell receptor (beta chain) is drawn from a study of cytomegalovirus exposure and HLA in healthy donors. In the study overall: Among 150 million to 200 million T cells, an earlier analysis found 90 million to 130 million unique TCR beta sequences. Broader study findings: The study listed approximately 160 cytomegalovirus-associated TCR beta chains. Later analysis suggested most CMV-associated TCR beta chains were HLA-restricted. The productive fraction for most TCR beta V segments was about 87% or about 30% in an earlier analysis.

V lost 3 bases and J 8 bases, leaving 19 bases between the germline ends. Germline values: CDR1 LNHDA, CDR2 SQIVND (reference sequence). CDR3 size: 15 residues. With regard to this clone: What it binds is unknown.

It was with 60 Vbeta and 13 Jbeta primers that the PCR ran. Sequenced by immunoSEQ multiplex PCR; TCRdb stores in-frame clones only, minus some. The table records around 220,000 clones, around 85% of them present only once. The rearrangement uses TRBV19 and TRBJ1-2; D unresolved. The clonotype comes from a girl between 2 and 10 years old in good health and CMV-seronegative. What was sequenced was PBMCs. CDR3 in DNA: TGTGCCAGTAGTATTCGGCGTGAAGGATGGGAGGGCTACACCTTC. It translates to CASSIRREGWEGYTF.